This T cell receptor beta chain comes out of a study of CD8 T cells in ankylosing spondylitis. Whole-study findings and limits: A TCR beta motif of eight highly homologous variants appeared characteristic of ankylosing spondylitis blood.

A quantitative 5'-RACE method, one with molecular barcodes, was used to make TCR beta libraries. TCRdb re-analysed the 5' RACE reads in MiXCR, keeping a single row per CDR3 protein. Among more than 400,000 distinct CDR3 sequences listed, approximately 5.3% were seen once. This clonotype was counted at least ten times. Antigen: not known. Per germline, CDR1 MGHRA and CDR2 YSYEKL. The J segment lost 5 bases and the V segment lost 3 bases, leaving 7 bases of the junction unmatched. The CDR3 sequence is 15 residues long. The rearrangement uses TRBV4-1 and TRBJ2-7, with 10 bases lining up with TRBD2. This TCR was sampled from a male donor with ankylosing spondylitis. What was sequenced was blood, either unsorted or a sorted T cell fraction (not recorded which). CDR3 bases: TGCGCCAGCAGCCAGACGGGACTAGCGAGGGACGAGCAGTACTTC. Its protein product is CASSQTGLARDEQYF.